Following are 6 T cell receptor beta chains from one sample sequenced in a study of blood T cell repertoires in COVID-19 (dated by TCRdb to 2019 to 2021). The protocol used for the library was the immunoSEQ multiplex PCR assay. As stored in TCRdb, this immuneACCESS dataset retains in-frame rearrangements with V and J assigned. A fraction of the clones does not appear; measured against another copy, unresolved V genes explain less than half of the discrepancy, and the remainder lacks a known reason. For this sample there are roughly 100,000 clones; about 85% appear just once. The top ten clonotypes cover about 1.8% of the sample. The sample taken for sequencing was peripheral blood. The receptors derive from a woman aged 70-85 years with active or convalescent COVID-19.

This clone has more than one count but fewer than ten. The chain uses TRBV28 and TRBJ1-2; TRBD1 aligns across 8 bases. V lost 10 bases and J lost 3; bases outside the gene matches: 7. The CDR3 extends over 13 amino acids. Germline CDR1 and CDR2: MDHEN and SYDVKM. This CDR3 reads CATRTGLYYGYTF. As DNA, the CDR3 is TGTGCCACCCGGACAGGGCTATACTATGGCTACACCTTC.

V and J are TRBV19 and TRBJ1-3; no definite D call. Germline values: CDR1 LNHDA, CDR2 SQIVND (reference sequence). The V end lost 4 bases, the J end lost 0 bases, and 10 bases lay between the germline ends. The CDR3 is 15 residues long. CDR3 nucleotides: TGTGCCAGTAGTACAAACAGAGACTCTGGAAACACCATATATTTT. It codes for CASSTNRDSGNTIYF.

The chain recombines TRBV23-1 with TRBJ1-6; 7 nucleotides match TRBD1. TRBV23-1 is sorted into the ORF group, with uncertain function. V lost 0 bases, J lost 7 bases, and 6 bases stayed unmatched. This CDR3 spans 16 amino acids. For the CDR3, the DNA is TGCGCCAGCAGTCAATCTGGCTACAGGGGAAATTCACCCCTCCACTTT. This translates into CASSQSGYRGNSPLHF.

This rearrangement joins TRBV19 to TRBJ1-2; tentative D call: TRBD1 (6 bases). The CDR3 covers 12 residues. V shed 10 bases and J shed 5 bases, with 14 bases lying between them. Germline CDR1 reads LNHDA; CDR2 reads SQIVND (reference sequence). CDR3 loop: CATHREGYGYTF. Written as DNA, the CDR3 is TGTGCCACCCACAGGGAGGGATATGGCTACACCTTC.

DNA for the CDR3: TGCGCCAGCAGCCAAGACGCCGGGACAGGGGGCTTACTAAGCTCCTACAATGAGCAGTTCTTC. It encodes CASSQDAGTGGLLSSYNEQFF. The chain links TRBV4-3 to TRBJ2-1; 12 bases fit TRBD1. The CDR3 consists of 21 residues. V lost 0 bases and J lost 0; bases outside the gene matches: 12. CDR1 and CDR2 (germline): LGHNA, YSLEER.

In this sample, this clone is medium-sized. J is TRBJ2-7 and V is TRBV29-1, with 12 bases that match TRBD2. The CDR3 is 14 residues long. Trimming cost V 6 bases and J 2 bases; bases outside gene matches: 5. The V gene's germline CDR1 is SQVTM and CDR2 ANQGSEA. Written as DNA, the CDR3 is TGCAGCGTGACTCTAGCGGGAGGGACCTACGAGCAGTACTTC. As protein: CSVTLAGGTYEQYF.